This is a list of T cell receptor beta chains from one sample in a study of cytomegalovirus exposure and HLA in healthy donors. The table came from immunoSEQ multiplex PCR; TCRdb's copy has only in-frame clones and leaves some out. The data contain about 100,000 clones, 65% to 80% of them singletons. The specimen was PBMCs. These TCRs come from a woman between 40 and 55 years old in good health and CMV-seronegative. CDR3s include the opening cysteine and the closing phenylalanine or tryptophan. Each record gives: clone size, V gene, D gene, J gene, CDR3 protein, CDR3 DNA. The D gene is left open where the match is weak. Clone size appears in some rows only: once, few, many, or a class for an expanded clone.

>NA|TRBV11-2|NA|TRBJ1-1
CASSLRGGATEAFF
TGTGCCAGCAGCTTAAGGGGGGGGGCCACTGAAGCTTTCTTT
>NA|TRBV7-9|TRBD1|TRBJ2-5
CSSSPPGGALETQYF
TGTTCCAGCAGCCCCCCAGGGGGCGCGCTAGAGACCCAGTACTTC
>NA|TRBV5-8|TRBD1|TRBJ2-7
CASSLGGDRRPYEQYF
TGTGCCAGCAGCTTGGGAGGGGACAGGCGTCCCTACGAGCAGTACTTC
>NA|TRBV6-1|TRBD2|TRBJ2-3
CASSEAAGGPDTQYF
TGTGCCAGCAGTGAAGCGGCGGGAGGGCCAGATACGCAGTATTTT
>NA|TRBV5-1|TRBD1|TRBJ2-7
CASSGYGTETYEQYF
TGCGCCAGCAGCGGGTACGGGACAGAGACCTACGAGCAGTACTTC
>NA|TRBV4-1|TRBD1|TRBJ2-5
CASSWTGEETQYF
TGCGCCAGCAGCTGGACAGGGGAAGAGACCCAGTACTTC
>NA|TRBV2|TRBD1|TRBJ2-7
CASATRDSSYEQYF
TGTGCCAGCGCCACCCGGGACAGCTCCTACGAGCAGTACTTC
>NA|TRBV6-1|TRBD2|TRBJ2-7
CASSGVAGGGSYEQYF
TGTGCCAGCAGTGGGGTAGCGGGGGGCGGATCCTACGAGCAGTACTTC
>NA|TRBV5-4|TRBD2|TRBJ2-3
CASSSTSGGGDTQYF
TGTGCCAGCAGCTCAACTAGCGGGGGAGGAGATACGCAGTATTTT
>NA|TRBV13|NA|TRBJ2-3
CASSESTGPSTDTQYF
TGTGCCAGCAGCGAATCGACAGGCCCTAGCACAGATACGCAGTATTTT
>NA|TRBV19|TRBD1|TRBJ2-7
CAGQDRAHEQYF
TGTGCCGGACAGGACAGGGCCCACGAGCAGTACTTC
>once|TRBV21-1|NA|TRBJ1-2
CASSDHDRDRPLLNDGYTF
TGTGCCAGCAGCGACCACGACCGGGACAGGCCACTTCTTAATGATGGCTACACCTTC
>NA|TRBV5-6|TRBD1|TRBJ1-2
CASSLGALRQGKNGYTF
TGTGCCAGCAGCTTGGGGGCATTAAGACAGGGAAAGAATGGCTACACCTTC
>NA|TRBV2|NA|TRBJ1-4
CANGEANEKLFF
TGTGCTAACGGGGAGGCTAATGAAAAACTGTTTTTT
>once|TRBV10-3|TRBD1|TRBJ1-4
CATGTGRSEKLFF
TGTGCCACAGGGACAGGGAGAAGTGAAAAACTGTTTTTT